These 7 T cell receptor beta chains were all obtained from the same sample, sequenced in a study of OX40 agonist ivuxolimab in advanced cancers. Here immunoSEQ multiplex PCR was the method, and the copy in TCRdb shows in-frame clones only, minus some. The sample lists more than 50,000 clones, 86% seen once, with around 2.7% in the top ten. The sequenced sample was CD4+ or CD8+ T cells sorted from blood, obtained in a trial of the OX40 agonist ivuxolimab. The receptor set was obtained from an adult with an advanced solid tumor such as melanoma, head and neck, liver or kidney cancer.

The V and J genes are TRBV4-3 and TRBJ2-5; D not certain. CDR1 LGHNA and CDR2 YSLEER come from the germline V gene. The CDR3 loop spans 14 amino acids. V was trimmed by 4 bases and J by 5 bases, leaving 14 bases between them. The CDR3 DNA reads TGCGCCAGCAGCCGAGCTGGCCGGTGGGAGACCCAGTACTTC. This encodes CASSRAGRWETQYF.

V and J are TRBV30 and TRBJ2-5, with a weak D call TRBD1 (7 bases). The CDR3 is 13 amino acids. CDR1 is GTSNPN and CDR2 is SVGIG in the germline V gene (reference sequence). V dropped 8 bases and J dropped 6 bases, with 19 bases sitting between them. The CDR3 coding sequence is TGTGCCCGAGCATTGGAGGGGGCGCAGACCCAGTACTTC. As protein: CARALEGAQTQYF.

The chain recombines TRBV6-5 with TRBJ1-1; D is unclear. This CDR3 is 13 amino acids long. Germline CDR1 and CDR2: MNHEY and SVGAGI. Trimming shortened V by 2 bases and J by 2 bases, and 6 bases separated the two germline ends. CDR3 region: CASSYNGNTEAFF. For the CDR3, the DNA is TGTGCCAGCAGTTACAACGGTAACACTGAAGCTTTCTTT.

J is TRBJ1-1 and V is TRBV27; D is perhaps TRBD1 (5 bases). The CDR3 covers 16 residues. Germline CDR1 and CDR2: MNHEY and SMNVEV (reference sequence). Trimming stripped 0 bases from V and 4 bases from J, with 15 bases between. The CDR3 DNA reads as TGTGCCAGCAGTTTATCTGGGGCGATTAGTCGCACTGAAGCTTTCTTT. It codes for CASSLSGAISRTEAFF.

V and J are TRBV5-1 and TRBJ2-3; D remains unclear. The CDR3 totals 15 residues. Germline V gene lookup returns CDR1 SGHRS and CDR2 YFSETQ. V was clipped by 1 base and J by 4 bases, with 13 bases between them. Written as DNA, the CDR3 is TGCGCCAGCAGCTTGTCATCTATCGTTGCAGATACGCAGTATTTT. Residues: CASSLSSIVADTQYF.

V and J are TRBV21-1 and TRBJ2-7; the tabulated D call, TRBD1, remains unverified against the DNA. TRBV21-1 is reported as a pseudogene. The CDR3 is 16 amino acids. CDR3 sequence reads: CASSPRTDFLTYEQYF. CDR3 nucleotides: TGTGCCAGCAGCCCCCGGACAGATTTTTTAACCTACGAGCAGTACTTC.

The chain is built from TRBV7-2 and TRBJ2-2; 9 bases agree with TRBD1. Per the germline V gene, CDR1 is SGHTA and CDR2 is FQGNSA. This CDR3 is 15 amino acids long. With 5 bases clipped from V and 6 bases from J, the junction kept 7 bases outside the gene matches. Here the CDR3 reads CASSLGTGFPGELFF. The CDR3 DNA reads TGTGCCAGCAGCCTGGGGACAGGGTTCCCCGGGGAGCTGTTTTTT.